This entry lists 29 T cell receptor beta chains sequenced from one sample in a study of T cells in Graves' hyperthyroidism and ophthalmopathy. TCR beta CDR3 region amplification was performed from RNA transcripts. During a first-round RT-PCR of the TCR CDR3, the HTBI primer set was used. Each CDR3 protein is one row after TCRdb ran MiXCR on the multiplex PCR reads. Here the sample spans over 500,000 distinct CDR3 sequences, roughly a sixth being singletons. The sample taken for sequencing was blood. The origin of the receptors is a woman aged 25-40 years with Graves' ophthalmopathy.

This clonotype was counted ten times or more. This chain links TRBV5-1 with TRBJ1-5; D unresolved. CDR3 length: 13 amino acids. V lost 0 bases, J lost 11 bases, and 12 bases lay in between. Germline V gives CDR1 SGHRS, CDR2 YFSETQ. The CDR3 loop reads CASSLGEGSAQHF. The CDR3 DNA is TGCGCCAGCAGCTTGGGGGAAGGATCAGCCCAGCATTTT. Drawing the rest from reference TRBV5-1 and TRBJ1-5, the complete variable domain is KAGVTQTPRYLIKTRGQQVTLSCSPISGHRSVSWYQQTPGQGLQFLFEYFSETQRNKGNFPGRFSGRQFSNSRSEMNVSTLELGDSALYLCASSLGEGSAQHFGDGTRLSIL.

There are a few counts of this clonotype. The chain combines TRBV2 with TRBJ2-6; D is ambiguous. V lost 6 bases to trimming and J lost 0 bases, with 6 bases between them. Germline CDR1 is SNHLY and CDR2 is FYNNEI. The CDR3 covers 14 residues. The chain's CDR3 is CASRSFSGANVLTF. The CDR3 DNA follows: TGTGCCAGCAGATCGTTCTCTGGGGCCAACGTCCTGACTTTC.

This clonotype was found many times. The chain is built from TRBV29-1 and TRBJ2-3; D remains ambiguous. The CDR3 totals 11 residues. The V gene lost 0 bases and the J gene lost 11 bases, with 9 bases spanning the gap. The germline V gene encodes CDR1 SQVTM and CDR2 ANQGSEA. The CDR3 coding sequence is TGCAGCGTTGAAGATCCGGGCGAGCAGTATTTT. Translated, it gives CSVEDPGEQYF.

Many counts were recorded for this clonotype. The genes are TRBV6-1 and TRBJ1-4; 9 bases line up with TRBD1. CDR1 is MNHNS, CDR2 SASEGT, per germline. This CDR3 has 17 amino acids. V lost 6 bases and J lost 7; bases outside the gene matches: 15. The CDR3 spells CASRTSTGTGYGEKLFF. CDR3 DNA sequence: TGTGCCAGCAGAACAAGTACCGGGACAGGGTACGGTGAAAAACTGTTTTTT.

This chain uses TRBV4-3 with TRBJ2-3; a possible D gene is TRBD2 (6 bases). V lost 1 base, J lost 2 bases, and 13 bases lay in between. Germline V gives CDR1 LGHNA, CDR2 YSLEER. The CDR3 spans 16 residues. CDR3 coding DNA: TGCGCCAGCAGCCAAGGGCGCGGGGTTTCCACAGATACGCAGTATTTT. It codes for CASSQGRGVSTDTQYF.

This clonotype was found many times. The rearrangement joins TRBV7-9 to TRBJ1-1; no clear D. Germline CDR1 SEHNR, CDR2 FQNEAQ (reference sequence). The CDR3 length is 14 residues. Trimming took off 2 bases at V and 0 bases at J, with 7 bases between the two ends. CDR3 residues: CASSLSSLNTEAFF. CDR3 bases: TGTGCCAGCAGCTTATCAAGTCTGAACACTGAAGCTTTCTTT. Full variable domain (missing parts from reference TRBV7-9 and TRBJ1-1): DTGVSQNPRHKITKRGQNVTFRCDPISEHNRLYWYRQTLGQGPEFLTYFQNEAQLEKSRLLSDRFSAERPKGSFSTLEIQRTEQGDSAMYLCASSLSSLNTEAFFGQGTRLTVV.

This chain uses TRBV10-3 with TRBJ2-2, with a possible D match to TRBD2 (6 bases). Trimming took off 7 bases at V and 2 bases at J, with 14 bases between the two ends. The CDR3 runs 15 residues. Germline values: CDR1 ENHRY, CDR2 SYGVKD. The CDR3 sequence is CAITPFSGNTGELFF. The CDR3 nucleotides read TGTGCCATCACTCCTTTTAGCGGAAACACCGGGGAGCTGTTTTTT.

At least ten counts were recorded for this clonotype. This rearrangement joins TRBV3-1 to TRBJ2-7, with TRBD1 as a possible D gene (5 bases). This CDR3 comprises 13 residues. Trimming pared 3 bases from V and 1 base from J, leaving 7 bases between. CDR1 is LGHDT and CDR2 is YNNKEL in the germline V gene (reference sequence). The CDR3 DNA sequence: TGTGCCAGCAGCCAGGACATTTCCTACGAGCAGTACTTC. Translation: CASSQDISYEQYF.

V and J are TRBV5-1 and TRBJ1-5; D perhaps matches TRBD1 (6 bases). The CDR3 contains 13 residues. V lost 2 bases, J lost 4 bases, and 7 bases lay in between. Per the germline V gene, CDR1 is SGHRS and CDR2 is YFSETQ. The CDR3 DNA reads as TGCGCCAGCAGCTTCGGGACAAATCAGCCCCAGCATTTT. It yields the protein CASSFGTNQPQHF.

J is TRBJ2-7 and V is TRBV7-9, with 7 bases that match TRBD2. The CDR3 consists of 12 residues. Germline V gene lookup returns CDR1 SEHNR and CDR2 FQNEAQ (reference sequence). The junction had 7 bases not matched to a gene; V was cut back by 5 bases and J by 9 bases. The CDR3 protein is CASSDHSGGQYF. CDR3 bases: TGTGCCAGCAGCGATCATTCGGGAGGGCAGTACTTC.

This clonotype appeared many times. The V call is TRBV28, the J call TRBJ2-1, with TRBD1 as a possible D gene (6 bases). The CDR3 sequence is 16 residues long. Germline values: CDR1 MDHEN, CDR2 SYDVKM. V gave up 5 bases and J gave up 1 base, with 15 bases separating them. Here the CDR3 DNA reads TGTGCCAGCAGTCTCCAGACAGGCGTATCCTACAATGAGCAGTTCTTC. Translation: CASSLQTGVSYNEQFF.

The chain recombines TRBV27 with TRBJ2-5, with 10 bases identical to TRBD2. The germline gives CDR1 MNHEY, CDR2 SMNVEV (reference sequence). V shed 5 bases, J shed 4 bases, and the junction held 7 bases outside the gene matches. This CDR3 comprises 15 residues. CDR3 region: CASSITLAGVETQYF. The CDR3, as DNA: TGTGCCAGCAGTATTACCCTAGCGGGAGTAGAGACCCAGTACTTC.

The sample holds many counts of this clonotype. CDR3 residues: CASRDRGLYQPQHF. DNA of the CDR3: TGTGCCAGCAGGGACAGGGGGCTTTATCAGCCCCAGCATTTT. This chain connects TRBV28 to TRBJ1-5; 11 bases map to TRBD1. The germline V gene has CDR1 MDHEN and CDR2 SYDVKM. After removal of 6 bases from V and 5 bases from J, the junction contained 3 bases not matched to a gene. This CDR3 region has 14 residues.

There are a few counts of this clonotype. The chain combines TRBV13 with TRBJ2-4; the match to TRBD2 covers 9 bases. CDR3 length equals 16 residues. Germline loops: CDR1 PRHDT, CDR2 FYEKMQ (reference sequence). V trimming: 5 bases; J trimming: 2 bases; junction bases outside the gene matches: 7. DNA for the CDR3: TGTGCCAGCAGCCCTAGCGGGAAGGGGACCAAAAACATTCAGTACTTC. It specifies CASSPSGKGTKNIQYF. Together with reference TRBV13 and TRBJ2-4, the CDR3 gives the full variable domain: AAGVIQSPRHLIKEKRETATLKCYPIPRHDTVYWYQQGPGQDPQFLISFYEKMQSDKGSIPDRFSAQQFSDYHSELNMSSLELGDSALYFCASSPSGKGTKNIQYFGAGTRLSVL.

In its sample, this clonotype was seen many times. The chain recombines TRBV28 with TRBJ2-2; D might be TRBD2 (6 bases). Germline V CDR1 and CDR2: MDHEN, SYDVKM. Trimming removed 10 bases at V and 6 bases at J, with 21 bases between. The length of the CDR3 is 15 residues. Written as DNA, the CDR3 is TGTGCCACCTCACTGGCGGGACCAGCATCCGGGGAGCTGTTTTTT. Its protein is CATSLAGPASGELFF.

This clonotype occurred many times. V usage is TRBV28 and J usage is TRBJ2-3; 7 bases line up with TRBD1. Germline CDR1 MDHEN, CDR2 SYDVKM. Losses at the gene ends were 2 bases for V and 4 bases for J; bases not matched to a gene: 3. This CDR3 has 14 amino acids. Here the CDR3 DNA reads TGTGCCAGCAGTTTACGAGGGGGCGCAGATACGCAGTATTTT. Protein sequence: CASSLRGGADTQYF.

This clonotype was observed a few times. The rearrangement uses TRBV7-9 and TRBJ2-5; 8 bases are shared with TRBD2. The trim removed 10 bases at V and 5 bases at J, leaving 0 bases unmatched. The CDR3 loop spans 10 amino acids. Germline V lookup: CDR1 SEHNR, CDR2 FQNEAQ (reference sequence). CDR3 loop: CATGGETQYF. The CDR3 DNA follows: TGTGCCACGGGAGGGGAGACCCAGTACTTC. The entire variable domain, with the rest obtained from reference TRBV7-9 and TRBJ2-5, is as follows: DTGVSQNPRHKITKRGQNVTFRCDPISEHNRLYWYRQTLGQGPEFLTYFQNEAQLEKSRLLSDRFSAERPKGSFSTLEIQRTEQGDSAMYLCATGGETQYFGPGTRLLVL.

This clonotype was counted many times. The rearrangement joins TRBV28 to TRBJ2-7; tentatively, D is TRBD1 (7 bases). CDR1 is MDHEN and CDR2 is SYDVKM in the germline V gene. This CDR3 spans 13 amino acids. Trimming removed 10 bases from V and 0 bases from J, with 13 bases in between. The CDR3 bases are TGTGCCACTCGGGGGACAGCCTCCTACGAGCAGTACTTC. Encoded protein: CATRGTASYEQYF.

This clonotype was counted at least ten times. This sequence joins TRBV5-1 and TRBJ2-2, with TRBD1 matching 9 bases. J was trimmed by 9 bases and V by 3 bases; bases with no gene match: 6. The CDR3 sequence is 14 residues long. CDR1 is SGHRS and CDR2 is YFSETQ in the germline V gene. CDR3 bases: TGCGCCAGCAGCTCCGGACAGGGGTTAAGGGAGCTGTTTTTT. This translates into CASSSGQGLRELFF.

This clonotype was detected a few times. In DNA form, the CDR3 reads TGTGCCAGCAGTACCCTCAGGGGGCGCGACAGGAACACTGAAGCTTTCTTT. Protein sequence: CASSTLRGRDRNTEAFF. The chain recombines TRBV6-1 with TRBJ1-1, with 8 nucleotides matching TRBD1. The germline V gene has CDR1 MNHNS and CDR2 SASEGT. With 5 bases clipped from V and 1 base from J, the junction kept 12 bases outside the gene matches. This CDR3 contains 17 residues.

The V and J genes are TRBV29-1 and TRBJ1-2; TRBD1 matches 10 bases. The germline CDR1 and CDR2 sequences are SQVTM and ANQGSEA. This CDR3 comprises 13 residues. V lost 3 bases and J lost 8; bases outside the gene matches: 6. CDR3: CSVDLDRGRGYTF. The CDR3 coding sequence is TGCAGCGTTGACCTAGACAGGGGGCGAGGCTACACCTTC.

Many counts were recorded for this clonotype. V gene TRBV7-8 combines with J gene TRBJ2-5; no clear D gene. Per germline, CDR1 SGHVS and CDR2 FQNEAQ. This CDR3 comprises 13 residues. With 0 bases removed from V and 3 bases from J, the gap between germline ends came to 5 bases. The CDR3 DNA is TGTGCCAGCAGCTTAGCCCAGGAAGAGACCCAGTACTTC. This gives the protein CASSLAQEETQYF.

A few counts support this clonotype. The chain joins TRBV14 to TRBJ1-4, with D possibly matching TRBD1 (5 bases). The V gene's germline CDR1 is SGHDN and CDR2 FVKESK. The CDR3 contains 14 residues. The V gene lost 5 bases and the J gene lost 6 bases, with 13 bases spanning the gap. The CDR3 is CASSVGGLDEKLFF. The CDR3 coding sequence is TGTGCCAGCAGCGTCGGGGGGTTAGATGAAAAACTGTTTTTT.

This clonotype was recorded at least ten times. The gene calls are TRBV30 and TRBJ2-2; D is ambiguous. The germline V gene has CDR1 GTSNPN and CDR2 SVGIG (reference sequence). The CDR3 has 12 residues. Trimming shortened V by 1 base and J by 1 base, and 1 base separated the two germline ends. CDR3 in amino acids: CAWSENTGELFF. For the CDR3, the DNA is TGTGCCTGGAGTGAGAACACCGGGGAGCTGTTTTTT.

As for this clonotype: One end of the junction does not line up with germline, which may come from a read error. The chain has TRBV5-1 and TRBJ2-7; D not certain. The CDR3 runs 10 residues. CDR1 and CDR2 (germline): SGHRS, YFSETQ. CDR3 region: CASSVQSPKF. CDR3 bases: TGCGCCAGCAGTGTTCAATCACCAAAGTTC.

This clonotype was seen a handful of times. This chain connects TRBV9 to TRBJ2-5; TRBD1 agrees at 7 bases. The CDR3 consists of 14 residues. CDR1 and CDR2 from the germline V gene are SGDLS and YYNGEE. Trimming took 1 base from V and 5 from J; bases not matched to a gene: 5. CDR3 sequence (DNA): TGTGCCAGCAGCGTAAAGGGGGCAGGGGAGACCCAGTACTTC. It translates to CASSVKGAGETQYF.

Ten or more counts support this clonotype. The chain links TRBV19 to TRBJ2-4; 7 nucleotides line up with TRBD2. The germline gives CDR1 LNHDA, CDR2 SQIVND (reference sequence). The CDR3 totals 17 residues. With 3 bases clipped from V and 0 bases from J, the junction kept 8 bases outside the gene matches. CDR3 sequence reads: CASSMPLAVRAKNIQYF. The CDR3, as DNA: TGTGCCAGTAGTATGCCTCTAGCGGTGAGAGCCAAAAACATTCAGTACTTC.

This clonotype was observed many times. The chain employs TRBV18 and TRBJ2-7, with no clear D. This CDR3 has 12 residues. Trimming stripped 3 bases from V and 4 bases from J, with 7 bases between. The germline CDR1 and CDR2 sequences are KGHSH and LQKENI. CDR3: CASSPDDYEQYF. DNA for the CDR3: TGTGCCAGCTCACCCGACGATTACGAGCAGTACTTC.

This clonotype was seen ten or more times. This chain uses TRBV3-1 with TRBJ2-7, with TRBD2 matching 7 bases. Germline V gene data show CDR1 as LGHDT and CDR2 as YNNKEL (reference sequence). This CDR3 comprises 15 residues. The trim removed 6 bases at V and 0 bases at J, leaving 8 bases unmatched. In DNA form, the CDR3 reads TGTGCCAGCAGGTCCGGCACTAGCGTCTCCTACGAGCAGTACTTC. Its translation: CASRSGTSVSYEQYF.